This T cell receptor (beta chain) was recorded in a study of T cell responses to AZD1222 COVID-19 vaccine. V lost 0 bases and J lost 1, with 12 bases in between. CDR1 is SEHNR and CDR2 is FQNEAQ in the germline V gene (reference sequence). The CDR3 runs 16 residues. Repertoires were generated with immunoSEQ multiplex PCR, while TCRdb's copy carries only in-frame clones and drops some. The sample records about 150,000 clones, 90% to 95% being singletons. The rearrangement joins TRBV7-9 to TRBJ1-1; tentative D call: TRBD1 (6 bases). The specimen was peripheral blood, collected on day 0 of AZD1222 vaccination. This sequence originates from an adult in good health. The CDR3 protein is CASSLALGGGNTEAFF. CDR3 nucleotides: TGTGCCAGCAGCTTAGCGCTCGGAGGGGGGAACACTGAAGCTTTCTTT.